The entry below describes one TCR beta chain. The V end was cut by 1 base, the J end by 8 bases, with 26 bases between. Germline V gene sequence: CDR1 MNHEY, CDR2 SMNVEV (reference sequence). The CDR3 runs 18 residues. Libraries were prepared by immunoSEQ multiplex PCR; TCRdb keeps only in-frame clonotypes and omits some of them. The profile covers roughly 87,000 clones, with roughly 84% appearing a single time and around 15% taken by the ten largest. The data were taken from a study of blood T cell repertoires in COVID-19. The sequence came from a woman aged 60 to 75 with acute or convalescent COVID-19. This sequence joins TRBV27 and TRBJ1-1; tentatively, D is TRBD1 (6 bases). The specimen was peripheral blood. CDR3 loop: CASSLLSGWGHPNREAFF. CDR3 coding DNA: TGTGCCAGCAGTTTATTATCGGGTTGGGGACACCCGAACAGGGAAGCTTTCTTT.